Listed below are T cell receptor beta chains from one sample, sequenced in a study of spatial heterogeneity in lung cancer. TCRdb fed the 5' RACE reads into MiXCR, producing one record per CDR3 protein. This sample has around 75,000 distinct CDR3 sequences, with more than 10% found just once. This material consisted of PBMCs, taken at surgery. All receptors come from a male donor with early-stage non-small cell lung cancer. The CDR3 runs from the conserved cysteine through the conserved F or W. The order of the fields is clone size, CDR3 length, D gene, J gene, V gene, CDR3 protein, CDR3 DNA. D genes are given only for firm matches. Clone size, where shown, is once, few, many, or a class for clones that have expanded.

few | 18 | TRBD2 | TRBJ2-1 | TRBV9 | CASSVGGSAGGPYNEQFF | TGTGCCAGCAGCGTAGGTGGGTCAGCGGGAGGGCCTTACAATGAGCAGTTCTTC
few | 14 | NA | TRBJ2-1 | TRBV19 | CASSGPQVLGEQFF | TGTGCCAGTAGTGGCCCCCAGGTCCTCGGGGAGCAGTTCTTC
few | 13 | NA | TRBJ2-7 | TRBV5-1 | CASSPLRGYEQYF | TGCGCCAGCAGCCCCCTTCGGGGCTACGAGCAGTACTTC
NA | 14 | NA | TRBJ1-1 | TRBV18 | CASSRGGENTEAFF | TGTGCCAGCTCACGGGGCGGGGAGAACACTGAAGCTTTCTTT
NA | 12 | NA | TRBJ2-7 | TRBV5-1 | CASSTDEGRQYF | TGCGCCAGCAGCACCGACGAGGGGAGGCAGTACTTC
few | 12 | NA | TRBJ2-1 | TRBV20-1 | CSARFSYNEQFF | TGCAGTGCTAGATTTTCATACAATGAGCAGTTCTTC
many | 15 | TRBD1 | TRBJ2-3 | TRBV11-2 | CASSSLGQGEDTQYF | TGTGCCAGCAGCTCCCTCGGACAGGGGGAGGATACGCAGTATTTT
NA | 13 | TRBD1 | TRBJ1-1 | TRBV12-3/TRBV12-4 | CASSSGQDRSAFF | TGTGCCAGCAGTTCCGGACAGGATAGGAGTGCTTTCTTT
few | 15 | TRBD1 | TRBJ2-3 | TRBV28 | CASRSQGARADTQYF | TGTGCCAGCAGATCACAGGGGGCGCGGGCAGATACGCAGTATTTT
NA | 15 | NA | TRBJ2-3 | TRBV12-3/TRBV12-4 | CASSFRQGGTDTQYF | TGTGCCAGCAGTTTCAGACAGGGAGGGACAGATACGCAGTATTTT
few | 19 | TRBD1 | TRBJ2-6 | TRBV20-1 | CSAPSPRTGGRFGANVLTF | TGCAGTGCTCCTTCACCCCGGACAGGGGGTAGGTTTGGGGCCAACGTCCTGACTTTC
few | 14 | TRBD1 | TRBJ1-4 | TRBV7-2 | CASSRTGTNEKLFF | TGTGCCAGCAGCCGGACAGGGACTAATGAAAAACTGTTTTTT
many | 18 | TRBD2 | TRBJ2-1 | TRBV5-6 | CASSLGLAGGLSYNEQFF | TGTGCCAGCAGCTTGGGACTAGCGGGAGGTCTTTCCTACAATGAGCAGTTCTTC
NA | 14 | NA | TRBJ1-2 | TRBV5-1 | CASSSRTDYYGYTF | TGCGCCAGCAGTTCCAGGACGGACTACTATGGCTACACCTTC
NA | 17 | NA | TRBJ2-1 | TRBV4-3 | CASSQVYSVLSYNEQFF | TGCGCCAGCAGCCAAGTTTACAGCGTGCTCTCCTACAATGAGCAGTTCTTC
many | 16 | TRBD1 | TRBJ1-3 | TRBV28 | CASSLRGTGAGNTIYF | TGTGCCAGCAGTTTGAGGGGGACAGGGGCTGGAAACACCATATATTTT
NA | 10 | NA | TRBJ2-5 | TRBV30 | CAGGQETQYF | TGTGCCGGGGGCCAAGAGACCCAGTACTTC
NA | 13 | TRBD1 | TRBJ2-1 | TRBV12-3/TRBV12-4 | CASSWDSYNEQFF | TGTGCCAGCAGTTGGGACAGTTACAATGAGCAGTTCTTC
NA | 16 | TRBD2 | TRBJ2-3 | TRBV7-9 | CASSSRSGRAPDTQYF | TGTGCCAGCAGCTCCAGGAGCGGGAGGGCCCCAGATACGCAGTATTTT
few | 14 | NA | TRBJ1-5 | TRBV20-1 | CSASEGQGGQPQHF | TGCAGTGCTAGTGAGGGGCAGGGCGGTCAGCCCCAGCATTTT
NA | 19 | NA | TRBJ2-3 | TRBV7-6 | CASSLKEGLSALATDTQYF | TGTGCCAGCAGTTTAAAAGAGGGTCTATCAGCGCTTGCCACAGATACGCAGTATTTT
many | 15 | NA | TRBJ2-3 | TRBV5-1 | CASSDTGTYTDTQYF | TGCGCCAGCAGCGATACCGGCACCTACACAGATACGCAGTATTTT
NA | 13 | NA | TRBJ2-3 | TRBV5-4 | CASPRRVTDTQYF | TGTGCCAGTCCCCGAAGGGTGACAGATACGCAGTATTTT
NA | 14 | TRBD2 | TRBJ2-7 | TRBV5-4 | CASSLSGDTYEQYF | TGTGCCAGCAGCTTGAGCGGGGATACCTACGAGCAGTACTTC
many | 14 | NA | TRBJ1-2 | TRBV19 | CASSFPTSYYGYTF | TGTGCCAGTAGTTTCCCGACGAGCTACTATGGCTACACCTTC
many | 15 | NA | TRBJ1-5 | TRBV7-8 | CASSPTPDRQQPQHF | TGTGCCAGCAGCCCCACCCCCGACAGGCAACAGCCCCAGCATTTT
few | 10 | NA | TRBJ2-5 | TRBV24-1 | CATGGRGQYF | TGTGCCACCGGAGGGCGGGGCCAGTACTTC
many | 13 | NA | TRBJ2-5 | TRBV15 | CATSLGQGGTQYF | TGTGCCACCAGCTTGGGACAAGGCGGAACCCAGTACTTC
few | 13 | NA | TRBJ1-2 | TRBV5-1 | CASSWDKSYGYTF | TGCGCCAGCAGCTGGGACAAGTCCTATGGCTACACCTTC
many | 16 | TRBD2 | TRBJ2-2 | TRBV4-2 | CASSQAVGRADGELFF | TGTGCCAGCAGCCAAGCGGTCGGGAGGGCCGACGGGGAGCTGTTTTTT
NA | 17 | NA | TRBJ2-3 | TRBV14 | CASSQDAAGTSTDTQYF | TGTGCCAGCAGCCAAGACGCAGCCGGAACTAGCACAGATACGCAGTATTTT
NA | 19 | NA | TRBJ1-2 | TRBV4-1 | CASSQEGQDSLMGSYGYTF | TGCGCCAGCAGCCAAGAAGGCCAGGACAGCCTAATGGGAAGCTATGGCTACACCTTC
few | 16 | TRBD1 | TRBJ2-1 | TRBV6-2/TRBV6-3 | CASSYPRDRGRDEQFF | TGTGCCAGCAGTTATCCCCGGGACAGGGGGCGCGATGAGCAGTTCTTC
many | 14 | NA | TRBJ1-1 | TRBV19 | CASTPPPGRTEAFF | TGTGCCAGTACCCCCCCGCCGGGGAGGACTGAAGCTTTCTTT
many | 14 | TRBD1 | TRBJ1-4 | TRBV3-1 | CASSLGQLNEKLFF | TGTGCCAGCAGCCTGGGACAGCTTAATGAAAAACTGTTTTTT
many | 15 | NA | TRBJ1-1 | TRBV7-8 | CASSLAEGLNTEAFF | TGTGCCAGCAGCTTAGCGGAGGGTTTGAACACTGAAGCTTTCTTT
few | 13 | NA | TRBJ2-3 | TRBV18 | CASSRLVADTQYF | TGTGCCAGCTCCCGGCTCGTGGCAGATACGCAGTATTTT
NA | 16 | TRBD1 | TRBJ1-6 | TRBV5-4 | CASSSPGQGTNSPLHF | TGTGCCAGCAGCTCTCCGGGACAGGGGACGAATTCACCCCTCCACTTT
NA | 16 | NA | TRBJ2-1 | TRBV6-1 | CASSESLPGDYNEQFF | TGTGCCAGCAGTGAATCCCTTCCCGGGGACTACAATGAGCAGTTCTTC
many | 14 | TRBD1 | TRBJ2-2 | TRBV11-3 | CASSGTGGSGELFF | TGTGCCAGCTCCGGGACAGGGGGTTCCGGGGAGCTGTTTTTT
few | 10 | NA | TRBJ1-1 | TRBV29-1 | CSADTGKAFF | TGCAGCGCCGACACAGGGAAAGCTTTCTTT
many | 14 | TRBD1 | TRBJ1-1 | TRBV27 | CASSLSGQHTEAFF | TGTGCCAGCAGTTTATCGGGACAGCACACTGAAGCTTTCTTT
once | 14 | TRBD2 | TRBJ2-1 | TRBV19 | CASAPGLASYEQFF | TGTGCCAGCGCTCCGGGACTAGCGTCGTATGAGCAGTTCTTC
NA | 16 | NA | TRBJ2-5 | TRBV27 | CASSLISWGQKETQYF | TGTGCCAGCAGTTTAATAAGTTGGGGGCAGAAAGAGACCCAGTACTTC
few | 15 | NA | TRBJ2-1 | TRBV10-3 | CAISPGSFSYNEQFF | TGTGCCATCAGCCCCGGCAGTTTCTCCTACAATGAGCAGTTCTTC
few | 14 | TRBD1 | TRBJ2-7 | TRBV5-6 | CASSFRDRAYVQYF | TGTGCCAGCAGCTTCCGGGACAGGGCCTACGTTCAGTACTTC
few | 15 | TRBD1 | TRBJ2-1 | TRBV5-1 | CASSLEGAPYNEQFF | TGCGCCAGCAGCTTGGAGGGGGCCCCTTACAATGAGCAGTTCTTC
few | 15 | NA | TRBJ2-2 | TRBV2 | CASRIWTANTGELFF | TGTGCCAGCAGGATCTGGACAGCGAACACCGGGGAGCTGTTTTTT